Following are 26 T cell receptor beta chains from one sample sequenced in a study of cytomegalovirus exposure and HLA in healthy donors. Amplification used 60 Vbeta primers and 13 Jbeta primers. This table comes from immunoSEQ multiplex PCR, and its TCRdb copy is limited to in-frame clones, with some not included. There are a few hundred thousand clones in the sample; roughly 79% occur only once, and around 0.57% lies in the top ten. Material for sequencing was PBMCs. The receptors derive from a woman aged 40-49 years in good health and CMV-seronegative.

In DNA form, the CDR3 reads TGTGCCAGCAGTGATATACAGCACAGCACAGATACGCAGTATTTT. This translates into CASSDIQHSTDTQYF. The V call is TRBV6-1, the J call TRBJ2-3; no reliable D call. This CDR3 has 15 residues. The V end was cut by 3 bases, the J end by 0 bases, with 10 bases between. Germline V gives CDR1 MNHNS, CDR2 SASEGT.

V gene TRBV7-9 combines with J gene TRBJ2-7; D may be TRBD1 (6 bases). V was pared by 4 bases and J by 5 bases, with 15 bases between. This CDR3 comprises 14 residues. Germline-derived CDR1 and CDR2 are SEHNR and FQNEAQ (reference sequence). CDR3 DNA sequence: TGTGCCAGCAGCTCGACAGGAACCGGTGACGAGCAGTACTTC. The encoded protein is CASSSTGTGDEQYF.

J is TRBJ2-7 and V is TRBV5-1, with D maybe TRBD2 (6 bases). Trimming pared 0 bases from V and 3 bases from J, leaving 10 bases between. The CDR3 contains 14 residues. Germline V gives CDR1 SGHRS, CDR2 YFSETQ. CDR3 sequence: CASSLGGTYYEQYF. CDR3 in DNA: TGCGCCAGCAGCTTGGGAGGGACTTACTACGAGCAGTACTTC.

This clone was detected a few times. The rearrangement joins TRBV6-5 to TRBJ1-5; no firm D call. The length of the CDR3 is 14 residues. Between the trimmed V and J ends, which lost 0 bases and 7 bases, there was a span of 10 bases. Germline V gives CDR1 MNHEY, CDR2 SVGAGI. CDR3 DNA: TGTGCCAGCAGTTACTCTCTGGGCCAGCAGCCCCAGCATTTT. Its translation is CASSYSLGQQPQHF.

This rearrangement joins TRBV7-8 to TRBJ1-1; D is uncertain. This CDR3 has 14 residues. Germline loops: CDR1 SGHVS, CDR2 FQNEAQ. The ends were cut back, 2 bases at V and 3 bases at J, with 10 bases in the middle. As DNA, the CDR3 is TGTGCCAGCAGCTTAAGAACCCGAGACACTGAAGCTTTCTTT. It codes for CASSLRTRDTEAFF. Together with reference TRBV7-8 and TRBJ1-1, the CDR3 gives the full variable domain: GAGVSQSPRYKVAKRGQDVALRCDPISGHVSLFWYQQALGQGPEFLTYFQNEAQLDKSGLPSDRFFAERPEGSVSTLKIQRTQQEDSAVYLCASSLRTRDTEAFFGQGTRLTVV.

The DNA for the CDR3 is TGTGCCAGTAGTATCGAAAGGACAGGGGGCTTGGGCAATCAGCCCCAGCATTTT. Residues: CASSIERTGGLGNQPQHF. V gene TRBV19 combines with J gene TRBJ1-5; 11 bases fit TRBD1. The CDR3 contains 18 residues. J lost 2 bases, V lost 3 bases, and 9 bases had no gene match. Germline CDR1 and CDR2: LNHDA and SQIVND (reference sequence).

The chain employs TRBV7-9 and TRBJ2-7, with 8 bases fitting TRBD1. V lost 4 bases to trimming and J lost 5 bases; unmatched junction nucleotides: 10. In germline, CDR1 is SEHNR, CDR2 FQNEAQ (reference sequence). The CDR3 totals 15 residues. The CDR3 sequence: CASSSGQGVPHEQYF. Here the CDR3 DNA reads TGTGCCAGCAGCTCAGGACAGGGCGTCCCCCACGAGCAGTACTTC.

The chain uses TRBV5-4 and TRBJ1-2; TRBD1 matches at 9 bases. Germline CDR1 is SGHNT and CDR2 is YYREEE (reference sequence). The V segment lost 1 base and the J segment 0 bases; nucleotides outside the gene matches: 4. CDR3 length equals 16 residues. Here the CDR3 DNA reads TGTGCCAGCAGCTTGCCGGGGGACAGGGCTAACTATGGCTACACCTTC. Its protein product is CASSLPGDRANYGYTF.

V is TRBV18 and J is TRBJ1-1; no reliable D call. The CDR3 runs 14 residues. V lost 2 bases, J lost 4 bases, and 11 bases lay in between. Germline CDR1 is KGHSH and CDR2 is LQKENI. The CDR3 nucleotides are TGTGCCAGCTCACCATATTTCCGGGGCACTGAAGCTTTCTTT. Protein sequence: CASSPYFRGTEAFF.

The genes are TRBV15 and TRBJ2-2; tentative D call: TRBD1 (5 bases). The V gene lost 0 bases and the J gene lost 4 bases, with 12 bases spanning the gap. This CDR3 is built from 16 residues. Germline V gene lookup returns CDR1 LNHNV and CDR2 YYDKDF (reference sequence). CDR3 DNA: TGTGCCACCAGCAGAGATCTCCATCAGGGCACCGGGGAGCTGTTTTTT. Protein product: CATSRDLHQGTGELFF. The whole variable domain, remainder taken from reference TRBV15 and TRBJ2-2, is DAMVIQNPRYQVTQFGKPVTLSCSQTLNHNVMYWYQQKSSQAPKLLFHYYDKDFNNEADTPDNFQSRRPNTSFCFLDIRSPGLGDTAMYLCATSRDLHQGTGELFFGEGSRLTVL.

The V call is TRBV5-6, the J call TRBJ2-6; D unresolved. V shed 4 bases and J shed 7 bases, with 9 bases lying between them. Germline V gene sequence: CDR1 SGHDT, CDR2 YYEEEE. The CDR3 length is 13 residues. This CDR3 reads CASSRPVANVLTF. The CDR3 nucleotides read TGTGCCAGCAGCCGCCCAGTAGCCAACGTCCTGACTTTC.

The rearrangement uses TRBV6-1 and TRBJ1-1, with D possibly TRBD1 on 5 matching bases. Deletions cut 2 bases from V and 4 bases from J, with 11 bases between. This CDR3 is 14 amino acids long. Germline V gene lookup returns CDR1 MNHNS and CDR2 SASEGT. The CDR3 region has the DNA TGTGCCAGCAGTGAATTCGGGGGGGGCACTGAAGCTTTCTTT. Its translation is CASSEFGGGTEAFF.

This clone was recorded only once. The CDR3 loop is CASSLRDIFTDTQYF. For the CDR3, the DNA is TGTGCCAGCAGCCTCCGGGACATCTTCACAGATACGCAGTATTTT. The chain recombines TRBV9 with TRBJ2-3; perhaps TRBD1 as D (6 bases). Per the germline V gene, CDR1 is SGDLS and CDR2 is YYNGEE. V was trimmed by 4 bases and J by 2 bases, leaving 14 bases between them. The CDR3 contains 15 residues.

The gene calls are TRBV30 and TRBJ1-1; no firm D call. V gave up 0 bases and J gave up 8 bases, with 10 bases separating them. Per germline, CDR1 GTSNPN and CDR2 SVGIG (reference sequence). The CDR3 runs 12 residues. CDR3 nucleotide sequence: TGTGCCTGGAGTGTCAGGTTCGGAGAAGCTTTCTTT. Translating it yields CAWSVRFGEAFF.

The V gene is TRBV20-1, the J gene TRBJ2-3; perhaps TRBD1 as D (5 bases). V lost 5 bases and J lost 6, with 9 bases in between. The V gene's germline CDR1 is DFQATT and CDR2 SNEGSKA (reference sequence). The CDR3 has 11 residues. CDR3 loop: CSAARGDTQYF. The CDR3 region has the DNA TGCAGTGCTGCTAGGGGCGATACGCAGTATTTT.

A remark on this clone: An end of the junction does not agree with germline; a read error may underlie this. Other DNA variants within this sample encode the same CDR3. CDR3 loop: CASSLVGSGGANIQYF. CDR3 bases: TGCGCCAGCAGTTTGGTGGGTAGCGGGGGGGCAAACATTCAGTACTTC. The chain combines TRBV27 with TRBJ2-4, with 11 bases that match TRBD2. Germline values: CDR1 MNHEY, CDR2 SMNVEV (reference sequence). The CDR3 has 16 amino acids.

The gene calls are TRBV29-1 and TRBJ1-1; D possibly corresponds to TRBD1 (6 bases). This CDR3 has 12 amino acids. Germline values: CDR1 SQVTM, CDR2 ANQGSEA. The V and J ends lost 5 bases and 6 bases respectively, with 13 bases between them. The CDR3 region is CSVLGRTAEAFF. In DNA form, the CDR3 reads TGCAGCGTTTTAGGCAGGACAGCTGAAGCTTTCTTT.

V is TRBV7-9 and J is TRBJ1-4, with D possibly being TRBD1 (6 bases). The CDR3 sequence is 15 residues long. The V end was cut by 3 bases, the J end by 8 bases, with 16 bases between. Germline V gene sequence: CDR1 SEHNR, CDR2 FQNEAQ (reference sequence). The CDR3 protein is CASSLGDTRREKLFF. The CDR3 nucleotides are TGTGCCAGCAGCTTGGGGGACACCCGCCGGGAAAAACTGTTTTTT.

Only one count was recorded for this clone. This chain uses TRBV7-3 with TRBJ2-2, with TRBD1 as a possible D gene (6 bases). Germline values: CDR1 SGHTA, CDR2 FQGTGA. The ends were cut back, 5 bases at V and 6 bases at J, with 16 bases in the middle. This CDR3 spans 15 amino acids. CDR3 coding DNA: TGTGCCAGCAGCCTTCTACAGGGATCGGCCGGGGAGCTGTTTTTT. It yields the protein CASSLLQGSAGELFF.

V usage is TRBV30 and J usage is TRBJ1-4, with a weak D call TRBD1 (6 bases). V was trimmed by 0 bases and J by 7 bases, leaving 12 bases between them. The CDR3 is 14 residues long. Germline CDR1 GTSNPN, CDR2 SVGIG (reference sequence). The DNA of the CDR3 is TGTGCCTGGAGTGTGGGGGGGGCGAGTGAAAAACTGTTTTTT. Translation gives CAWSVGGASEKLFF.

The V call is TRBV9, the J call TRBJ1-3; possible D gene TRBD1, 6 bases. CDR3 length: 15 amino acids. Germline V gene data show CDR1 as SGDLS and CDR2 as YYNGEE. V was trimmed by 7 bases and J by 0 bases, leaving 14 bases between them. CDR3 region: CASGGGRSSGNTIYF. CDR3 DNA sequence: TGTGCCAGCGGGGGCGGACGGAGCTCTGGAAACACCATATATTTT.

V usage is TRBV14 and J usage is TRBJ2-3, with 7 bases matching TRBD1. The germline V gene has CDR1 SGHDN and CDR2 FVKESK. The trim removed 8 bases at V and 3 bases at J, leaving 11 bases unmatched. The CDR3 runs to 15 residues. The CDR3 reads CASVGYRGNTDTQYF. In nucleotides, the CDR3 is TGTGCCAGCGTCGGGTACAGGGGAAATACAGATACGCAGTATTTT.

This chain connects TRBV4-3 to TRBJ1-2; D possibly corresponds to TRBD1 (5 bases). Germline V lookup: CDR1 LGHNA, CDR2 YSLEER. The CDR3 is 16 residues long. Trimming cost V 0 bases and J 13 bases, with 24 bases left between them. CDR3 sequence: CASSQDRFTTARTSTF. CDR3 sequence (DNA): TGCGCCAGCAGCCAAGATAGGTTTACGACAGCTAGGACGTCCACCTTC.

This rearrangement joins TRBV7-2 to TRBJ1-1; no clear D. V was pared by 3 bases and J by 1 base, with 15 bases between. The CDR3 runs 16 residues. Germline CDR1 reads SGHTA; CDR2 reads FQGNSA. The CDR3 here is CASSLEARPGNTEAFF. CDR3 nucleotides: TGTGCCAGCAGCTTGGAAGCCCGGCCGGGGAACACTGAAGCTTTCTTT. The whole variable domain, filled in from reference TRBV7-2 and TRBJ1-1, reads GAGVSQSPSNKVTEKGKDVELRCDPISGHTALYWYRQSLGQGLEFLIYFQGNSAPDKSGLPSDRFSAERTGGSVSTLTIQRTQQEDSAVYLCASSLEARPGNTEAFFGQGTRLTVV.

The chain couples TRBV27 to TRBJ2-7; 8 nucleotides agree with TRBD1. Germline CDR1 and CDR2: MNHEY and SMNVEV (reference sequence). The CDR3 is 16 residues long. The J segment lost 2 bases and the V segment lost 6 bases, leaving 12 bases of the junction unmatched. DNA of the CDR3: TGTGCCAGCAGGACCGCGACGACAGGGGCAGCCTACGAGCAGTACTTC. Its protein product is CASRTATTGAAYEQYF.

The chain is built from TRBV9 and TRBJ1-3, with 8 bases aligning to TRBD1. Germline assignment: CDR1 SGDLS and CDR2 YYNGEE. The CDR3 is made up of 14 amino acids. V gave up 3 bases and J gave up 4 bases; unmatched junction bases: 3. The CDR3 spells CASSGRDRGNTIYF. The CDR3 bases are TGTGCCAGCAGCGGCCGGGACAGGGGAAACACCATATATTTT. The whole variable domain, filled in from reference TRBV9 and TRBJ1-3, reads DSGVTQTPKHLITATGQRVTLRCSPRSGDLSVYWYQQSLDQGLQFLIQYYNGEERAKGNILERFSAQQFPDLHSELNLSSLELGDSALYFCASSGRDRGNTIYFGEGSWLTVV.